This entry concerns a single T cell receptor beta chain. Its antigen is still unknown. The sample is drawn from a study of OX40 agonist ivuxolimab in advanced cancers. Study summary: Every 2 weeks, ivuxolimab was infused into the patients intravenously at between 0.01 and 10 mg/kg. Findings of the study overall: A proportion of nonresponders additionally exhibited low normalized T-cell clonal expansion. More expanded clones were found, on average, in CD8+ than in CD4+ T cells. Blood T cells, both CD4+ and CD8+, expanded clonally by week 6 at 0.1 to 3.0 mg/kg.

Method: immunoSEQ multiplex PCR; TCRdb's copy keeps in-frame clones and lacks some. The profile covers roughly 13,000 clones, with around 93% appearing a single time and roughly 23% taken by the ten largest. This CDR3 comprises 12 residues. Germline lookup yields CDR1 SGDLS and CDR2 YYNGEE. The V gene lost 4 bases and the J gene lost 6 bases, with 8 bases spanning the gap. The genes are TRBV9 and TRBJ2-1; D not certain. Sequenced material: CD4+ or CD8+ T cells sorted from blood, taken in a trial of the OX40 agonist ivuxolimab. This sequence was found in an adult with an advanced solid tumor such as melanoma, head and neck, liver or kidney cancer. CDR3 amino acids: CASSPLPNEQFF. The DNA for the CDR3 is TGTGCCAGCAGCCCACTCCCCAATGAGCAGTTCTTC.